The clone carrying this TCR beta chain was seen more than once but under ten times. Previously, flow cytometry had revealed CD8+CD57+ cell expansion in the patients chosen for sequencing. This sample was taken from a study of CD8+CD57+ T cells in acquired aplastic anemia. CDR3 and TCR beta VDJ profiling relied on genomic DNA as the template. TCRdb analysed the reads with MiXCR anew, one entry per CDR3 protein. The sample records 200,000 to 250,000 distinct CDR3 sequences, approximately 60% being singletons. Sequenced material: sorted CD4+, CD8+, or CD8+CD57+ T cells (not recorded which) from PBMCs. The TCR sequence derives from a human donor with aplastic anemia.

The DNA of the CDR3 is TGCAGCGTTGCGGGACAGGGACCCGAGCAGTACTTC. It specifies CSVAGQGPEQYF. This rearrangement joins TRBV29-1 to TRBJ2-7, with 9 bases lining up with TRBD1. The length of the CDR3 is 12 residues. V trimming: 4 bases; J trimming: 6 bases; junction bases outside the gene matches: 4. Germline V gives CDR1 SQVTM, CDR2 ANQGSEA.